These T cell receptor beta chains were read from a single sample in a study of T-cell reconstitution after alpha-beta-depleted transplantation in children. TCRdb analysed the PCR reads with MiXCR anew, one entry per CDR3 protein. The data contain about 460,000 distinct CDR3 sequences, approximately 13% of them singletons. Material: PBMCs from the stem cell graft donor, obtained from the stem cell graft. The source is a human donor who donated a stem cell graft to a child with combined immunodeficiency. Both conserved end residues are part of each CDR3. A D gene is named only where the DNA matches it firmly. Clone size is given for some rows only: seen once, a few or many times, or a class if the clone is expanded.

V	size	J	D	DNA	CDR3
TRBV12-3/TRBV12-4	few	TRBJ2-2	TRBD2	TGTGCCAGCAGATTAGCGGGGGGGCCCCCCGGGGAGCTGTTTTTT	CASRLAGGPPGELFF
TRBV6-5	few	TRBJ2-7	NA	TGTGCCAGCAGTTACCATAGCGATGCTGCCCACGAGCAGTACTTC	CASSYHSDAAHEQYF
TRBV20-1	many	TRBJ2-7	TRBD2	TGCAGTGCTAGAGCATGGACTAGCGGGAGAATCGACGAGCAGTACTTC	CSARAWTSGRIDEQYF
TRBV4-2	many	TRBJ2-1	TRBD2	TGTGCCAGCAGCCAAGATCGCGGAGGACTAGCCTCCAATGAGCAGTTCTTC	CASSQDRGGLASNEQFF
TRBV4-3	NA	TRBJ1-3	NA	TGCGCCAGCAGCCCCTCAGGGGAAAACACCATATATTTT	CASSPSGENTIYF
TRBV12-3/TRBV12-4	NA	TRBJ2-1	NA	TGTGCCAGCAGTTTGTTGGGCCATCACAACAATGAGCAGTTCTTC	CASSLLGHHNNEQFF
TRBV12-3/TRBV12-4	many	TRBJ1-1	TRBD1	TGTGCCAGCGCTAAGACAGGGGGCGAAATCTCTGAAGCTTTCTTT	CASAKTGGEISEAFF
TRBV5-1	NA	TRBJ2-1	TRBD2	TGCGCCAGCAGCGCGGGACTAGCGGGAGAGGAGCAGTTCTTC	CASSAGLAGEEQFF
TRBV5-5	few	TRBJ2-3	NA	TGTGCCAGCAGCTTGGCCCCAGGGGTAGGGTCAGATACGCAGTATTTT	CASSLAPGVGSDTQYF
TRBV3-1	few	TRBJ2-1	TRBD2	TGTGCCAGCAGACCGGGACTAGCGTGGGGTGAGCAGTTCTTC	CASRPGLAWGEQFF
TRBV29-1	NA	TRBJ2-2	TRBD1	TGCAGCGCCCGACAGGGCCCCACCGGGGAGCTGTTTTTT	CSARQGPTGELFF
TRBV12-3/TRBV12-4	many	TRBJ1-4	NA	TGTGCCAGCAGTTTTTTCAGGGGCAATGAAAAACTGTTTTTT	CASSFFRGNEKLFF
TRBV29-1	few	TRBJ2-7	TRBD2	TGCAGCGTTGAATTCGGGGGAGGGCCCGAGCAGTACTTC	CSVEFGGGPEQYF
TRBV18	NA	TRBJ2-6	TRBD1	TGTGCCAGCTCTGGGAGAATCCTCGGACAGGCGGCCCAAGAGGCCAACGTCCTGACTTTC	CASSGRILGQAAQEANVLTF
TRBV3-1	many	TRBJ2-7	TRBD2	TGTGCCAGCAGCCAAGGCCCGGGACTAGCGTTCCTAGAGCAGTACTTC	CASSQGPGLAFLEQYF
TRBV12-3/TRBV12-4	few	TRBJ1-2	NA	TGTGCCAGCAGTTTTACAGGGAAGCCCTCCTTC	CASSFTGKPSF
TRBV27	NA	TRBJ2-3	NA	TGTGCCAGCAGTTTAGATAGGGCAGATACGGAGTATTTT	CASSLDRADTEYF
TRBV7-3	NA	TRBJ2-3	NA	TGTGCCAGCAGCTTTCAGACGGGACTCACAGATACGCAGTATTTT	CASSFQTGLTDTQYF
TRBV4-3	many	TRBJ1-4	TRBD1	TGCGCCAGCAGCCAGGGACAGGGGGCAGGGGCTAATGAAAAACTGTTTTTT	CASSQGQGAGANEKLFF
TRBV5-1	NA	TRBJ2-7	TRBD2	TGCGCCAGCAGCTCCTCGGGACTAGCGGGAGCTGATGAGCAGTACTTC	CASSSSGLAGADEQYF
TRBV10-3	many	TRBJ2-2	TRBD1	TGTGCCATCAGGAGCCGGACAGGGGGTGACACCGGGGAGCTGTTTTTT	CAIRSRTGGDTGELFF
TRBV28	many	TRBJ2-1	TRBD1	TGTGCCAGCCTTCTGACACAGGGGTTGAGCTATGAGCAGTTCTTC	CASLLTQGLSYEQFF
TRBV6-2/TRBV6-3	few	TRBJ2-2	TRBD1	TGTGCCAGCAGTTTTGTTCGGACAGGGCCCACCGGGGAGCTGTTTTTT	CASSFVRTGPTGELFF
TRBV20-1	NA	TRBJ2-7	NA	TGCAGTGCTAGCGGGAAGTCCTACGAGCAGTACTTC	CSASGKSYEQYF
TRBV7-2	NA	TRBJ2-3	NA	TGTGCCAGCAGCTTCCTCGGGTTCAGAGATACGCAGTATTTT	CASSFLGFRDTQYF
TRBV5-1	NA	TRBJ2-7	NA	TGCGCCAGCAGCCCCGGCCTTAACTCCTACGAGCAGTACTTC	CASSPGLNSYEQYF
TRBV7-9	few	TRBJ2-7	NA	TGTGCCAGCAGCTTCCCCGGCAGGGCCTACGAGCAGTACTTC	CASSFPGRAYEQYF
TRBV10-3	few	TRBJ2-2	TRBD1	TGTGCCATCAGCAGTTACGGGACAGTGCGGTACACCGGGGAGCTGTTTTTT	CAISSYGTVRYTGELFF
TRBV27	many	TRBJ2-7	NA	TGTGCCAGCAGTTCTGGTGGGAACCCTGAAGTTTACGCCTACGAGCAGTACTTC	CASSSGGNPEVYAYEQYF
TRBV2	few	TRBJ2-7	NA	TGTGCCAGCAGTTATCTGACTAGGCGAGAGCAGTACTTC	CASSYLTRREQYF
TRBV6-5	few	TRBJ2-2	NA	TGTGCCAGCAGTTCGCAGACGGGCACCGGGGAGCTGTTTTTT	CASSSQTGTGELFF
TRBV7-9	NA	TRBJ2-4	TRBD1	TGTGCCAGCAGCCCCGGGACAGACTATACCAAAAACATTCAGTACTTC	CASSPGTDYTKNIQYF
TRBV4-3	few	TRBJ1-5	NA	TGCGCCAGCAGCCGGCTACAGGGAAGCAATCAGCCCCAGCATTTT	CASSRLQGSNQPQHF
TRBV7-2	many	TRBJ2-1	NA	TGTGCCAGCAGCCGTATAGGGACCTACAATGAGCAGTTCTTC	CASSRIGTYNEQFF
TRBV15	NA	TRBJ2-7	NA	TGTGCCACCAGCAGTCCCCGGGGGCGCTCGGGGGCCTACGAGCAGTACTTC	CATSSPRGRSGAYEQYF